The present T cell receptor (beta chain) was sequenced within a study of T cells in Graves' hyperthyroidism and ophthalmopathy. Study outcomes and limitations: The model foresaw ophthalmopathy a median 6.5 months prior to onset.

There were TCR beta CDR3 regions amplified from RNA transcripts. A first-round RT-PCR of the TCR CDR3 used the HTBI primer set. TCRdb re-called the multiplex PCR reads through MiXCR, storing one row per CDR3 protein. The sample lists around 210,000 distinct CDR3 sequences, less than 20% occurring once. This CDR3 region has 14 residues. The ends lost 3 bases at V and 4 bases at J; junction bases unmatched: 4. Germline V lookup: CDR1 SGHTA, CDR2 FQGNSA. Remarks on this clonotype: Its specificity is unknown.

Diagnosis of hyperthyroidism was new in patients aged 18 to 65, and its duration was under 2 months. This TCR derives from a woman between 50 and 59 years old with Graves' hyperthyroidism. Sample: blood. The genes are TRBV7-2 and TRBJ2-7, with 9 bases identical to TRBD2. Written as DNA, the CDR3 is TGTGCCAGCAGCTTGACTAGCGGCGATTACGAGCAGTACTTC. This gives the protein CASSLTSGDYEQYF.